The T cell receptor beta chain under discussion was sequenced for a study of blood T cells in healthy people across ages. Study-level results: Unknown donor CMV status possibly confounded expanded clonotype changes. More naive CD4+ cells and higher diversity were found in long-lived than in aged donors. Among T cells, TCR beta diversity per million cells dropped roughly linearly as age rose.

With V trimmed by 5 bases and J by 11 bases, 19 bases remained unmatched. The CDR3 length is 16 residues. From germline, CDR1 is LGHNA and CDR2 YSLEER. Concerning this clonotype: What it recognizes is unknown.

Using a J-beta primer mix together with a sample-barcoded 5' primer, a second PCR was run for roughly 6 to 11 cycles. TCRdb recomputed calls from the 5' RACE reads with MiXCR, one row per CDR3 protein. Of about 770,000 distinct CDR3 sequences listed, under 45% are singletons. The TCR comes from a man in his 60s in good health. Sequenced input: blood. This rearrangement joins TRBV4-3 to TRBJ2-5, with 8 bases matching TRBD1. This chain's CDR3 is CASSKNEDRGGYEQYF. CDR3 coding DNA: TGCGCCAGCAGCAAGAACGAAGACAGGGGTGGATATGAGCAGTACTTC.